Below, 9 T cell receptor beta chains from the same sample are listed, as sequenced in a study of T cells in tuberculosis. Measured with immunoSEQ multiplex PCR; TCRdb has only the in-frame clones, and not every one. The sample carries approximately 57,000 clones, 88% recorded once. Thawed, overnight-rested PBMC were stained with GMM-loaded CD1B tetramer, viability dye and anti-CD3, then sorted. C32 glucose monomycolate from Rhodococcus equi was loaded onto the CD1B tetramers. The sequenced sample consisted of CD1b-GMM tetramer-negative cells sorted from PBMCs. The receptors derive from an adult woman with latent tuberculosis.

The rearrangement uses TRBV7-8 and TRBJ1-4, with D maybe TRBD1 (5 bases). CDR1 and CDR2 (germline): SGHVS, FQNEAQ. This CDR3 has 15 amino acids. The ends were cut back, 4 bases at V and 0 bases at J, with 9 bases in the middle. DNA of the CDR3: TGTGCCAGCAGCTCAACAGGTTCAACTAATGAAAAACTGTTTTTT. Protein product: CASSSTGSTNEKLFF. Complete variable domain (other parts from reference TRBV7-8 and TRBJ1-4): GAGVSQSPRYKVAKRGQDVALRCDPISGHVSLFWYQQALGQGPEFLTYFQNEAQLDKSGLPSDRFFAERPEGSVSTLKIQRTQQEDSAVYLCASSSTGSTNEKLFFGSGTQLSVL.

The chain uses TRBV7-9 and TRBJ1-1, with 8 positions matching TRBD1. The junction had 2 bases not matched to a gene; V was cut back by 1 base and J by 4 bases. This CDR3 comprises 14 residues. In germline, CDR1 is SEHNR, CDR2 FQNEAQ (reference sequence). CDR3 region: CASSLVTGATEAFF. The CDR3 coding sequence is TGTGCCAGCAGCTTAGTGACAGGGGCCACTGAAGCTTTCTTT.

This chain links TRBV7-9 with TRBJ2-5; 8 bases fit TRBD1. Trimming at V came to 4 bases and at J to 2 bases, leaving 3 bases not matched to a gene. From germline, CDR1 is SEHNR and CDR2 FQNEAQ (reference sequence). The CDR3 length is 14 residues. CDR3 coding DNA: TGTGCCAGCAGCTCGTACAGGGGGCAAGAGACCCAGTACTTC. It translates to CASSSYRGQETQYF.

This clone was recorded a few times. V is TRBV7-9 and J is TRBJ1-2; TRBD1 matches at 7 bases. This CDR3 has 14 residues. J lost 3 bases, V lost 5 bases, and 6 bases had no gene match. Germline CDR1 is SEHNR and CDR2 is FQNEAQ (reference sequence). The CDR3 DNA follows: TGTGCCAGCAGCCACGGGACAGCTTACTATGGCTACACCTTC. It codes for CASSHGTAYYGYTF.

The V gene is TRBV19, the J gene TRBJ1-2; 8 nucleotides align to TRBD1. The V and J ends lost 10 bases and 3 bases, in that order; junction bases with no gene match: 7. The germline gives CDR1 LNHDA, CDR2 SQIVND (reference sequence). The CDR3 runs 13 residues. CDR3 protein: CATYRTGHYGYTF. CDR3 bases: TGTGCCACCTACCGGACAGGGCACTATGGCTACACCTTC.

The chain combines TRBV19 with TRBJ1-1; the D gene is possibly TRBD1 (5 bases). CDR3 size: 14 residues. CDR1 and CDR2 from the germline V gene are LNHDA and SQIVND (reference sequence). Trimming cost V 6 bases and J 3 bases, with 14 bases left between them. The CDR3 spells CASRKQAGDTEAFF. For the CDR3, the DNA is TGTGCCAGTAGAAAACAGGCGGGGGACACTGAAGCTTTCTTT.

The chain joins TRBV29-1 to TRBJ1-1, with D tentatively TRBD1 (5 bases). V gave up 3 bases and J gave up 4 bases, with 15 bases separating them. The CDR3 totals 14 residues. The germline V gene encodes CDR1 SQVTM and CDR2 ANQGSEA. The CDR3 sequence: CSVDFGGVGTEAFF. The CDR3 DNA is TGCAGCGTTGATTTTGGGGGGGTGGGCACTGAAGCTTTCTTT.

The chain couples TRBV28 to TRBJ1-2; D is unclear. Germline V CDR1 and CDR2: MDHEN, SYDVKM. The V end was cut by 2 bases, the J end by 2 bases, with 12 bases between. The CDR3 loop spans 15 amino acids. The CDR3 DNA reads as TGTGCCAGCAGTTTAAGCCCGCCGAACAACTATGGCTACACCTTC. This encodes CASSLSPPNNYGYTF.

The chain combines TRBV5-6 with TRBJ2-1, with TRBD2 matching over 8 bases. V was pared by 5 bases and J by 0 bases, with 4 bases of the junction left unmatched. The length of the CDR3 is 15 residues. From germline, CDR1 is SGHDT and CDR2 YYEEEE. CDR3 amino acids: CASRPTSGSYNEQFF. In DNA, the CDR3 is TGTGCCAGCAGGCCTACTAGCGGCTCCTACAATGAGCAGTTCTTC.